These 5 T cell receptor beta chains were sequenced from one sample in a study of glioma-infiltrating T cells. Using RNA template, CDR3s of TCR alpha and beta were amplified with iRepertoire arm-PCR. TCRdb processed the multiplex PCR reads anew with MiXCR; each CDR3 protein has one entry. The sample lists 300,000 to 450,000 distinct CDR3 sequences; 41% were seen once. The sequencing sample was made of glioma tissue, nonneoplastic brain tissue, or PBMCs (not recorded which). Receptor source: a human donor with low-grade glioma or glioblastoma, undergoing nonglioma brain surgery, or in good health (not recorded which).

In regard to this clonotype: This sequence may be a read error, since a much larger clone differs from it by one base. The rearrangement uses TRBV7-2 and TRBJ2-1; TRBD2 is a possible D gene (6 bases). CDR3 length: 14 amino acids. From germline, CDR1 is SGHTA and CDR2 FQGNSA. V was pared by 4 bases and J by 11 bases, with 18 bases between. CDR3 region: CASSSRDSQIQQFF. CDR3 in DNA: TGTGCCAGCAGCTCCCGGGACTCTCAAATTCAGCAGTTCTTC.

The gene calls are TRBV18 and TRBJ1-1, with TRBD1 as a possible D gene (5 bases). Germline CDR1 reads KGHSH; CDR2 reads LQKENI. Trimming took off 2 bases at V and 1 base at J, with 11 bases between the two ends. The CDR3 extends over 15 amino acids. CDR3 in amino acids: CASSPLGTRNTEAFF. CDR3 DNA sequence: TGTGCCAGCTCACCATTGGGGACTAGGAACACTGAAGCTTTCTTT.

With respect to this clonotype: A much larger clone lies one base from this, so it may be a read error. The V gene is TRBV7-2, the J gene TRBJ1-1; the D is unclear. Trimming left V 2 bases short and J 3 bases short, with 10 bases between. CDR1 SGHTA and CDR2 FQGNSA come from the germline V gene. CDR3 size: 14 residues. The CDR3 DNA is TGTGCCAGCAGCTTACTTGAGGACCACACTGAAGCTTTCTTT. Residues: CASSLLEDHTEAFF.

Concerning this clonotype itself: A much larger clone lies one base from this, so it may be a read error. The CDR3 ends on some other residue instead of the conserved phenylalanine or tryptophan, so this is likely a read error. This sequence joins TRBV20-1 and TRBJ1-1; D ambiguous. Germline CDR1 is DFQATT and CDR2 is SNEGSKA (reference sequence). V lost 5 bases to trimming and J lost 3 bases, with 7 bases between them. There are 11 residues in the CDR3. CDR3 in DNA: TGCAGTGCTTACTCAGACACTGAAGCTTTCTCT. This codes for CSAYSDTEAFS.

This clonotype was counted many times. The chain's CDR3 is CSARDRLAGGSYEQYF. Written as DNA, the CDR3 is TGCAGTGCTAGAGACCGACTAGCGGGAGGCTCCTACGAGCAGTACTTC. The V gene is TRBV20-1, the J gene TRBJ2-7, with TRBD2 identical over 13 bases. V was clipped by 0 bases and J by 0 bases; unmatched bases: 2. The CDR3 is 16 amino acids. Germline assignment: CDR1 DFQATT and CDR2 SNEGSKA (reference sequence).